A single sample gave rise to the 24 T cell receptor beta chains below, sequenced in a study of T cells in Graves' hyperthyroidism and ophthalmopathy. RNA transcripts gave rise to amplified TCR beta CDR3 regions. First-round RT-PCR of the TCR CDR3 relied on the HTBI primer set. TCRdb reprocessed the multiplex PCR reads via MiXCR and lists one record per CDR3 protein. The table records under 350,000 distinct CDR3 sequences, 15% to 20% of them present only once. The sequenced material came from blood. The receptor set was obtained from a woman aged 50 to 60 with Graves' hyperthyroidism.

This clonotype was seen a handful of times. V and J are TRBV27 and TRBJ1-2; TRBD1 agrees at 7 bases. The CDR3 is 16 residues long. Trimming took 3 bases from V and 2 from J; bases not matched to a gene: 9. Germline loops: CDR1 MNHEY, CDR2 SMNVEV (reference sequence). The CDR3 coding sequence is TGTGCCAGCAGTTTTTTCGCGGGACAGATAAACTATGGCTACACCTTC. Protein sequence: CASSFFAGQINYGYTF.

This chain joins TRBV6-2 or TRBV6-3 and TRBJ1-1; weak D call: TRBD1 (5 bases). Between the trimmed V and J ends, which lost 4 bases and 6 bases, there was a span of 9 bases. CDR1 is MNHEY, CDR2 SVGEGT, per germline. The CDR3 totals 12 residues. This chain's CDR3 is CASSSRQPEAFF. The CDR3 coding sequence is TGTGCCAGCAGTTCCAGACAGCCTGAAGCTTTCTTT.

This chain uses TRBV29-1 with TRBJ1-1, with no clear D. Trimming took off 0 bases at V and 2 bases at J, with 4 bases between the two ends. Germline lookup yields CDR1 SQVTM and CDR2 ANQGSEA. This CDR3 is built from 12 residues. The CDR3 nucleotides are TGCAGCGTTGAAGAGGATAACACTGAAGCTTTCTTT. This encodes CSVEEDNTEAFF. The full variable domain, rest sourced from reference TRBV29-1 and TRBJ1-1, is SAVISQKPSRDICQRGTSLTIQCQVDSQVTMMFWYRQQPGQSLTLIATANQGSEATYESGFVIDKFPISRPNLTFSTLTVSNMSPEDSSIYLCSVEEDNTEAFFGQGTRLTVV.

The chain has TRBV25-1 and TRBJ2-3, with 10 bases aligning to TRBD1. Losses at the gene ends were 7 bases for V and 6 bases for J; bases not matched to a gene: 7. This CDR3 spans 14 amino acids. Germline lookup yields CDR1 MGHDK and CDR2 SYGVNS. In DNA form, the CDR3 reads TGTGCCAGCACCCTGACAGGGGGCTGGGATACGCAGTATTTT. Residues: CASTLTGGWDTQYF.

The table lists this clonotype with many counts. V is TRBV6-1 and J is TRBJ2-2, with D tentatively TRBD1 (5 bases). The CDR3 covers 14 residues. Germline values: CDR1 MNHNS, CDR2 SASEGT. Trimming removed 5 bases from V and 2 bases from J, with 9 bases in between. The CDR3 loop is CASSYDSNTGELFF. The CDR3 DNA reads TGTGCCAGCAGTTACGACAGTAACACCGGGGAGCTGTTTTTT.

This clonotype has a count of ten or more. The chain uses TRBV28 and TRBJ2-7, with 8 bases that match TRBD1. Per the germline V gene, CDR1 is MDHEN and CDR2 is SYDVKM. The V gene end was trimmed by 5 bases and the J gene end by 0 bases; junction bases not matched to a gene: 6. The CDR3 loop spans 15 amino acids. CDR3 nucleotide sequence: TGTGCCAGCAGTATCGCGGACAGGGCCTCCTACGAGCAGTACTTC. Amino acids: CASSIADRASYEQYF.

This clonotype was counted between two and nine times. V usage is TRBV7-2 and J usage is TRBJ1-5, with unresolved D. This CDR3 is 13 amino acids long. Trimming shortened V by 1 base and J by 6 bases, and 7 bases separated the two germline ends. Germline V CDR1 and CDR2: SGHTA, FQGNSA. The CDR3 coding sequence is TGTGCCAGCAGCTTAGTTTGGGGTCAGCCCCAGCATTTT. The encoded protein is CASSLVWGQPQHF.

This clonotype is a singleton in its sample. A read error is possible here, since a much larger clone lies one base away. The J gene is TRBJ2-1, the V gene TRBV7-9, with 7 positions matching TRBD1. With 4 bases clipped from V and 7 bases from J, the junction kept 4 bases outside the gene matches. The CDR3 runs to 13 residues. Germline V gene lookup returns CDR1 SEHNR and CDR2 FQNEAQ (reference sequence). The CDR3 protein is CASSSQGQNEQFF. CDR3 nucleotides: TGTGCCAGCAGCTCACAGGGGCAAAATGAGCAGTTCTTC.

This clonotype has just a few counts. V is TRBV20-1 and J is TRBJ2-7, with 8 bases aligning to TRBD1. Germline CDR1 and CDR2: DFQATT and SNEGSKA (reference sequence). The CDR3 runs 16 residues. V shed 0 bases, J shed 0 bases, and the junction held 7 bases outside the gene matches. The CDR3 DNA sequence: TGCAGTGCTAGAGACATGGACAGGGCAAGCTCCTACGAGCAGTACGTC. Its protein is CSARDMDRASSYEQYV.

There are many counts of this clonotype. The chain combines TRBV7-8 with TRBJ1-1, with D hard to call. The CDR3 spans 15 residues. CDR1 is SGHVS and CDR2 is FQNEAQ in the germline V gene. V was clipped by 1 base and J by 0 bases, with 9 bases between them. CDR3 sequence reads: CASSLEERLNTEAFF. The CDR3 bases are TGTGCCAGCAGCTTAGAAGAGAGATTGAACACTGAAGCTTTCTTT.

V is TRBV7-6 and J is TRBJ2-2; D remains ambiguous. Trimming removed 8 bases at V and 2 bases at J, with 9 bases between. Germline V gene lookup returns CDR1 SGHVS and CDR2 FNYEAQ. The CDR3 spans 13 residues. For the CDR3, the DNA is TGTGCCAGCGAGATACTAAACACCGGGGAGCTGTTTTTT. Amino acid sequence: CASEILNTGELFF.

The chain joins TRBV5-1 to TRBJ1-5, with 7 bases lining up with TRBD1. This CDR3 contains 15 residues. The germline CDR1 and CDR2 sequences are SGHRS and YFSETQ. V was pared by 2 bases and J by 4 bases, with 6 bases of the junction left unmatched. CDR3 bases: TGCGCCAGCAGCTTATCGGGACAGATTAATCAGCCCCAGCATTTT. Translating it yields CASSLSGQINQPQHF.

The table lists this clonotype with a few counts. The chain joins TRBV12-3 or TRBV12-4 to TRBJ2-7, with a weak D call TRBD2 (6 bases). The V and J ends lost 5 bases and 3 bases respectively, with 17 bases between them. There are 15 residues in the CDR3. In DNA form, the CDR3 reads TGTGCCAGCAGTCCGGGTGGAGGGCAAATCTACGAGCAGTACTTC. As protein: CASSPGGGQIYEQYF.

The table lists this clonotype with many counts. The V call is TRBV20-1, the J call TRBJ2-5, with a weak D call TRBD1 (6 bases). Germline CDR1 is DFQATT and CDR2 is SNEGSKA (reference sequence). Trimming took 0 bases from V and 1 from J, leaving 9 bases between them. This CDR3 is built from 14 residues. The CDR3 DNA reads TGCAGTGCTAGAGATAGCAGGGGCCAAGAGACCCAGTACTTC. This encodes CSARDSRGQETQYF.

This clonotype was counted many times. This chain's CDR3 is CASSLQEESPLHF. The CDR3 coding sequence is TGCGCCAGCAGCTTACAGGAGGAGTCACCCCTCCACTTT. The chain is built from TRBV5-1 and TRBJ1-6; tentative D call: TRBD1 (5 bases). Germline-derived CDR1 and CDR2 are SGHRS and YFSETQ. V shed 2 bases and J shed 10 bases, with 10 bases lying between them. The CDR3 runs 13 residues.

The genes are TRBV6-1 and TRBJ1-1; TRBD1 aligns across 8 bases. Germline V gene lookup returns CDR1 MNHNS and CDR2 SASEGT. The CDR3 extends over 16 amino acids. Unmatched junction bases numbered 10, after V lost 6 bases and J lost 1 base. The DNA of the CDR3 is TGTGCCAGCAGCCCCGTACAGGGGGGAAGGAACACTGAAGCTTTCTTT. Encoded protein: CASSPVQGGRNTEAFF.

This clonotype was observed a few times. The chain combines TRBV6-5 with TRBJ1-1, with a weak D call TRBD1 (5 bases). Germline V lookup: CDR1 MNHEY, CDR2 SVGAGI. The CDR3 is 16 amino acids. Trimming took off 5 bases at V and 0 bases at J, with 16 bases between the two ends. The CDR3, as DNA: TGTGCCAGCAGTAACCCCGGGACGGTAATGAACACTGAAGCTTTCTTT. Encoded protein: CASSNPGTVMNTEAFF.

This clonotype has only a few counts. The gene calls are TRBV20-1 and TRBJ2-2; 8 bases are shared with TRBD2. Trimming at V came to 4 bases and at J to 1 base, leaving 8 bases not matched to a gene. Germline V gives CDR1 DFQATT, CDR2 SNEGSKA (reference sequence). CDR3 length: 16 amino acids. CDR3 sequence: CSAKVAGGLNTGELFF. Here the CDR3 DNA reads TGCAGTGCTAAGGTCGCGGGGGGCTTGAACACCGGGGAGCTGTTTTTT.

This clonotype was detected ten times or more. V gene TRBV27 combines with J gene TRBJ2-1, with D perhaps matching TRBD2 (5 bases). The germline V and J ends were trimmed by 2 bases and 4 bases, with 12 bases remaining between them. CDR1 is MNHEY, CDR2 SMNVEV, per germline (reference sequence). CDR3 length equals 15 residues. CDR3 DNA sequence: TGTGCCAGCAGTTTACGCCCTGAGGGTTACAATGAGCAGTTCTTC. It is translated as CASSLRPEGYNEQFF.

This clonotype appeared many times. The chain combines TRBV6-1 with TRBJ1-5; the match to TRBD1 covers 7 bases. Looked up from germline, CDR1 is MNHNS and CDR2 is SASEGT. The CDR3 spans 16 residues. V was clipped by 1 base and J by 6 bases; unmatched bases: 9. The CDR3 loop reads CASSEEGALRSQPQHF. The CDR3, as DNA: TGTGCCAGCAGTGAAGAGGGGGCGTTGAGGAGTCAGCCCCAGCATTTT.

This clonotype was seen a handful of times. The chain carries TRBV5-6 and TRBJ2-1, with TRBD2 matching over 10 bases. Germline V gives CDR1 SGHDT, CDR2 YYEEEE. This CDR3 region has 18 residues. The V gene end was trimmed by 3 bases and the J gene end by 7 bases; junction bases not matched to a gene: 16. This chain's CDR3 is CASSSQGGSGGAYNEQFF. As DNA, the CDR3 is TGTGCCAGCAGCTCCCAAGGCGGGAGCGGGGGGGCTTATAATGAGCAGTTCTTC.

This clonotype was seen a handful of times. The chain combines TRBV18 with TRBJ1-5; D gene unclear. V was pared by 2 bases and J by 6 bases, with 14 bases between. CDR1 is KGHSH, CDR2 LQKENI, per germline. CDR3 size: 15 residues. Here the CDR3 DNA reads TGTGCCAGCTCACCATTTGGTGAGGGTACTCAGCCCCAGCATTTT. Translation: CASSPFGEGTQPQHF.

This clonotype appeared a few times. V gene TRBV7-3 combines with J gene TRBJ2-1; 11 bases agree with TRBD2. With 1 base clipped from V and 7 bases from J, the junction kept 9 bases outside the gene matches. Germline values: CDR1 SGHTA, CDR2 FQGTGA. CDR3 length equals 17 residues. CDR3 in DNA: TGTGCCAGCAGCTTAAACCCTACTAGCGGGAGATGGAATGAGCAGTTCTTC. Residues: CASSLNPTSGRWNEQFF.

The chain links TRBV5-1 to TRBJ1-1; D gene ambiguous. V dropped 4 bases and J dropped 1 base, with 11 bases sitting between them. This CDR3 comprises 14 residues. Germline values: CDR1 SGHRS, CDR2 YFSETQ. CDR3 amino acids: CASSLSAANTEAFF. The CDR3 bases are TGCGCCAGCAGCCTTTCCGCAGCGAACACTGAAGCTTTCTTT.